This T cell receptor beta chain is from a study of cytomegalovirus exposure and HLA in healthy donors. In the study overall: Caucasian-associated ancestry cluster membership applied to around 80% of around 400 genotyped donors. Study-wide points: Cytomegalovirus-associated TCR beta chains were listed, numbering 150 to 200. Looking again later, the authors saw that most CMV-associated TCR beta chains seemed HLA-restricted. A later analysis, which compared TCR beta chains of equal frequency, found the HLA-associated ones more clonally expanded.

Points on this clone: Its antigen is not identified.

Primers included in the PCR were 60 Vbeta and 13 Jbeta primers. The method was immunoSEQ multiplex PCR; TCRdb's version includes in-frame clones alone and lacks a portion of them. Of 110,000 to 150,000 clones listed, about 75% are singletons. The specimen sequenced was PBMCs. This clonotype was sampled from a man younger than 40 in good health and CMV-seronegative.

The CDR3 nucleotides are TGTGCCAGCAGTGTCCAACTCGCGAACACCGGGGAGCTGTTTTTT. It yields the protein CASSVQLANTGELFF. V and J are TRBV6-1 and TRBJ2-2, with D unresolved. In germline, CDR1 is MNHNS, CDR2 SASEGT. CDR3 length: 15 amino acids. V dropped 4 bases and J dropped 0 bases, with 9 bases sitting between them.